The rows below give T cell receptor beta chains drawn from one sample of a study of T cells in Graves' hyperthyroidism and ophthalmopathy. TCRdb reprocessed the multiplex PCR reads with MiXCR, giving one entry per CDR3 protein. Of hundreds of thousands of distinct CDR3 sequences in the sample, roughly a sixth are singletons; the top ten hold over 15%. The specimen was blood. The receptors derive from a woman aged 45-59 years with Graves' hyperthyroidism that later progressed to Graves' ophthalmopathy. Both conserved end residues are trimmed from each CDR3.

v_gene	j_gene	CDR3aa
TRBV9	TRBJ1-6	ASSVLSGTGPDNSPLH
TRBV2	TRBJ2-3	ASRAGTGGVDTQY
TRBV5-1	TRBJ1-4	ASSLGQGTVSEKLF
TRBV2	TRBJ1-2	ASGWTNYGYT
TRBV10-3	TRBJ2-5	AISERGGSQETQY
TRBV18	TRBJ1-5	ASSWGGNQPQH
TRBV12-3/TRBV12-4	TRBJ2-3	ASRPGQGSIDTQY
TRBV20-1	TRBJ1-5	SARDPQFSNQPQH
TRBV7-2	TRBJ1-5	ASSNVNQPQH
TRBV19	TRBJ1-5	ASSTAGPQH
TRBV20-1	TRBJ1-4	SARDWKGRTNEKLF
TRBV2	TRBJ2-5	ASKFDFQETQY
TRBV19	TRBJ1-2	ASSIFVQGAADGYT
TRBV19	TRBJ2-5	ASSISGGETQY
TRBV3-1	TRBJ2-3	ASSQDWPNTDTQY
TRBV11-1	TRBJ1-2	ASSLAGTGGYT
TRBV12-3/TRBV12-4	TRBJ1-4	ASSPTGATNEKLF
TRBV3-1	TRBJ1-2	ASSLGPGAHYGYT